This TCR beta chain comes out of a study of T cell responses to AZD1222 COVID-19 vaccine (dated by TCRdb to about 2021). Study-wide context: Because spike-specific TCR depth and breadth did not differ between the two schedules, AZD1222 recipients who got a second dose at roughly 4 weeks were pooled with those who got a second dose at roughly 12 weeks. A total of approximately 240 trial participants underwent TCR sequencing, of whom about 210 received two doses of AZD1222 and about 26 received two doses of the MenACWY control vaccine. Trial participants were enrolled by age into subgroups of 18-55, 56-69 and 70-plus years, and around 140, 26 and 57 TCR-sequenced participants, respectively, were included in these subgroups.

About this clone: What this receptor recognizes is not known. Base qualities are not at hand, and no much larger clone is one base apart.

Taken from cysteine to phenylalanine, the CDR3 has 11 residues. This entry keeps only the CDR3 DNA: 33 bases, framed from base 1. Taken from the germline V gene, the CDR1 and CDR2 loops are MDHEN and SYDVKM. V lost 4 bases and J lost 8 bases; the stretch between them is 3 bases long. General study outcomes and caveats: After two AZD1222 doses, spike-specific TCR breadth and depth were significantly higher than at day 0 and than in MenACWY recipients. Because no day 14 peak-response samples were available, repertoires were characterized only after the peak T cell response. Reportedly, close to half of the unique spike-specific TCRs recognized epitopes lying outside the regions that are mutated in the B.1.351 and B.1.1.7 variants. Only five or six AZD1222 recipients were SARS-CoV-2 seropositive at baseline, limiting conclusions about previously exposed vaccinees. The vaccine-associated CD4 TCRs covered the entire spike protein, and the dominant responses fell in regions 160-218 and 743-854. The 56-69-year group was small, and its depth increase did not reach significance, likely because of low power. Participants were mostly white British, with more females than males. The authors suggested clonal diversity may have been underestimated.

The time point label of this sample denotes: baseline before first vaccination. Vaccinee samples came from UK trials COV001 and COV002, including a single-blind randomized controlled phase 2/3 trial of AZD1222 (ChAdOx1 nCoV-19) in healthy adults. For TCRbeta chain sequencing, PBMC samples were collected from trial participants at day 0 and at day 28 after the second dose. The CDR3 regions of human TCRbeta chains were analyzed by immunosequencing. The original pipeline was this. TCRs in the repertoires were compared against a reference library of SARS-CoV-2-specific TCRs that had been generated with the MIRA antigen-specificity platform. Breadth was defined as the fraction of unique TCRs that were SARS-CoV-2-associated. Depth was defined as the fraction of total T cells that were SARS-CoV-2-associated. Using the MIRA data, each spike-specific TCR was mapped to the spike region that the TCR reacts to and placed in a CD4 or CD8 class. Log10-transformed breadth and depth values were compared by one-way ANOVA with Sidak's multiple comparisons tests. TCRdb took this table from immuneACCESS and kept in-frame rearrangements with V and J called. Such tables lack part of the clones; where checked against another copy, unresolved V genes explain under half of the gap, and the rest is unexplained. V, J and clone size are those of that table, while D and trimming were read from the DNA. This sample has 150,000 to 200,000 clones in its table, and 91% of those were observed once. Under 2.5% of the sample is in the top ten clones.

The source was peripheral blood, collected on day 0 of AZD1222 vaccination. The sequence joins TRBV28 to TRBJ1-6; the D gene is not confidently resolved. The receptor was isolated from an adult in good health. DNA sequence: TGTGCCAGCAGTTCCTATTCACCCCTCCACTTT. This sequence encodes CASSSYSPLHF.